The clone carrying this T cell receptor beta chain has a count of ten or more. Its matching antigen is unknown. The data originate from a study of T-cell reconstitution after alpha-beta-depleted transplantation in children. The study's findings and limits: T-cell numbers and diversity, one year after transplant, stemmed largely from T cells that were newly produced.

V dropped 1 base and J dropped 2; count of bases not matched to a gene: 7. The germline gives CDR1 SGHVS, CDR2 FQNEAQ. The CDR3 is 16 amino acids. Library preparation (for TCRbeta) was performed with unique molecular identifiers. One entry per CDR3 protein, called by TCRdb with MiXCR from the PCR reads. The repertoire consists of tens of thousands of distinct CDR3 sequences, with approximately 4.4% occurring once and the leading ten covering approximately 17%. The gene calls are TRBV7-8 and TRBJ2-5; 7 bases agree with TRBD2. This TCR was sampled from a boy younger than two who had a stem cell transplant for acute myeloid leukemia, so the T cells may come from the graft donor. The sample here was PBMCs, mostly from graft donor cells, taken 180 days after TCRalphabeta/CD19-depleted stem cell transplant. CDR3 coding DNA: TGTGCCAGCAGCTTAGAACGAGCTAGCGGACAAGAGACCCAGTACTTC. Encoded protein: CASSLERASGQETQYF.